This T cell receptor beta chain was profiled in a study of T cell changes during pregnancy in multiple sclerosis. Trimming pared 3 bases from V and 4 bases from J, leaving 7 bases between. The CDR3 extends over 13 amino acids. The germline V gene has CDR1 KGHSH and CDR2 LQKENI. This table comes from immunoSEQ multiplex PCR, and its TCRdb copy is limited to in-frame clones, with some not included. The repertoire holds fewer than 75,000 clones, more than 85% seen once, with roughly 1.4% in the top ten. This receptor was identified in a female donor with multiple sclerosis, enrolled in a pregnancy study. V gene TRBV18 combines with J gene TRBJ2-1; D is unclear. The sample was peripheral blood, taken in the second trimester of pregnancy. This CDR3 reads CASSPSTYNEQFF. The CDR3 DNA follows: TGTGCCAGCTCACCGTCGACTTACAATGAGCAGTTCTTC.